This T cell receptor beta chain originates from a study of human T cells and chemical hapten exposure. The overall study: Sensitizing treatment utilized 2% DPC over an approximately 2 cm by approximately 2 cm portion of upper inner arm skin.

CDR3 length: 15 residues. V was pared by 1 base and J by 5 bases, with 16 bases between. Looked up from germline, CDR1 is SGHRS and CDR2 is YFSETQ. Time point described: patch test 1, 2 weeks after DPC sensitization. Treatment of the sample: therapeutic diphenylcyclopropenone sensitization with weekly scalp DPC. TCRdb reprocessed the RACE reads with MiXCR, giving one entry per CDR3 protein. This sample has about 340,000 distinct CDR3 sequences, with roughly 6.9% found just once. The material was whole blood, obtained in connection with sensitization to the hapten diphenylcyclopropenone (DPC). This chain joins TRBV5-1 and TRBJ2-7, with a tentative D call TRBD2 (6 bases). The sequence was collected from a woman aged 18-35 years with alopecia areata. Some clones in this sample may be carry-over from other donors' samples. The DNA for the CDR3 is TGCGCCAGCAGCTTGACCGGGACGGACTACCACGAGCAGTACTTC. This encodes CASSLTGTDYHEQYF.